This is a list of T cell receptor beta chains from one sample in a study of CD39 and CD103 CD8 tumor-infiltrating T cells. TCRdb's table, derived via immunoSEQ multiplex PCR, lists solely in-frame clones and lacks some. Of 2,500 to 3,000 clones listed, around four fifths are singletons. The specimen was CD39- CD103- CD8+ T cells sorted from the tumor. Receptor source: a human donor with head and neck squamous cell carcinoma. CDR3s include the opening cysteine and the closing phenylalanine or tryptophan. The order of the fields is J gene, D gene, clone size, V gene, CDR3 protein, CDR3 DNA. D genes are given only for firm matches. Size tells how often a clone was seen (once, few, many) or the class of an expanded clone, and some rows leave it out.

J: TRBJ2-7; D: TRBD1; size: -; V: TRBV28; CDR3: CASRDRAYEQYF; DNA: TGTGCCAGCCGGGACAGGGCCTACGAGCAGTACTTC
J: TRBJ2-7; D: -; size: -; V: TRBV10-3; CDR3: CAISDSSYEQYF; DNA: TGTGCCATCAGTGACAGCTCCTACGAGCAGTACTTC
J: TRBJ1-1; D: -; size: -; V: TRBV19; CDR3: CASSSGHLEAFF; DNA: TGTGCCAGTAGTTCGGGACACCTTGAAGCTTTCTTT
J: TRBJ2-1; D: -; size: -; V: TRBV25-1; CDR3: CASSESAVEQFF; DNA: TGTGCCAGCAGTGAGAGCGCGGTTGAGCAGTTCTTC
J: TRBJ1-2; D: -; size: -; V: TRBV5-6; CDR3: CASSLSGPDGYTF; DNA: TGTGCCAGCAGCTTGTCAGGTCCCGATGGCTACACCTTC
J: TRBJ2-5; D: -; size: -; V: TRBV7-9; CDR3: CATERGGAQETQYF; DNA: TGTGCCACAGAAAGGGGCGGGGCGCAAGAGACCCAGTACTTC
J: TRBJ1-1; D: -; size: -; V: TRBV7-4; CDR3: CASSLGGPNTEAFF; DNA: TGTGCCAGCAGCTTAGGTGGCCCGAACACTGAAGCTTTCTTT
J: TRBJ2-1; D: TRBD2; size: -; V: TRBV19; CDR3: CASSIYLAGYNEQFF; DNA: TGTGCCAGTAGTATATATCTAGCGGGGTACAATGAGCAGTTCTTC
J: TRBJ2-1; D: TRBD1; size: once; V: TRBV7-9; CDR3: CASSLKTGIYNEQFF; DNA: TGTGCCAGCAGCTTAAAGACAGGGATCTACAATGAGCAGTTCTTC
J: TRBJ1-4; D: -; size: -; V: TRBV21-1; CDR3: CASSKGPGNGKLFF; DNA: TGTGCCAGCAGCAAAGGACCGGGGAACGGAAAACTGTTTTTT
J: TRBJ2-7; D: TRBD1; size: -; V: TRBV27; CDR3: CASSDNRGAPYEQYF; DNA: TGTGCCAGCAGCGATAACAGGGGAGCCCCCTACGAGCAGTACTTC
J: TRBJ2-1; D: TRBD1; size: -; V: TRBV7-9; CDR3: CASSPAWTGLLGDEQFF; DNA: TGTGCCAGCAGCCCGGCATGGACAGGGTTATTGGGCGATGAGCAGTTCTTC
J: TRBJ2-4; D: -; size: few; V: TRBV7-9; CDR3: CASSPRTGGLAKNIQYF; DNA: TGTGCCAGCAGCCCACGGACCGGGGGATTAGCCAAAAACATTCAGTACTTC
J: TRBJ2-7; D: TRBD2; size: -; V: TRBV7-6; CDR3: CASSLRGGGREQYF; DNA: TGTGCCAGCAGCTTACGGGGGGGTGGACGCGAGCAGTACTTC
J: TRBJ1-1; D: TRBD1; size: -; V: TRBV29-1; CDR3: CSGRQGYTEAFF; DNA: TGCAGCGGTCGACAGGGGTACACTGAAGCCTTCTTT
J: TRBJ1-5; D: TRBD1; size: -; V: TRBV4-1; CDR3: CASSIIDREDQPQHF; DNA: TGCGCCAGCAGCATTATAGACAGGGAAGACCAGCCCCAGCATTTT
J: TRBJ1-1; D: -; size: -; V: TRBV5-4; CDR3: CASSFLGTEAFF; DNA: TGTGCCAGCAGCTTTCTGGGGACAGAAGCTTTCTTT
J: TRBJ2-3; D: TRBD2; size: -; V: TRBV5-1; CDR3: CASSEKRGGRTDTQYF; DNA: TGCGCCAGCAGCGAAAAGCGGGGGGGCCGCACAGATACGCAGTATTTT
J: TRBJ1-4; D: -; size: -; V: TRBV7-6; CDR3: CASSLFARGPATNEKLFF; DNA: TGTGCCAGCAGCTTATTTGCCAGGGGCCCTGCAACTAATGAAAAACTGTTTTTT
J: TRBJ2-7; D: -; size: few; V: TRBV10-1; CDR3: CASSELETFF; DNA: TGCGCCAGCAGTGAACTTGAGACTTTCTTC
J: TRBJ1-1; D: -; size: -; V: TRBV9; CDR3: CASSVARGGTEAFF; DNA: TGTGCCAGCAGCGTAGCTCGGGGGGGAACTGAAGCTTTCTTT
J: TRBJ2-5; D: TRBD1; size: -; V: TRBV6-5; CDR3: CASSYEALAGGETQYF; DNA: TGTGCCAGCAGTTACGAGGCCCTCGCAGGGGGAGAGACCCAGTACTTC
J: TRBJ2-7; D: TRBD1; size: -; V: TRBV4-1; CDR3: CASSQDATGGLYEQYF; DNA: TGCGCCAGCAGCCAGGACGCGACAGGGGGCCTCTACGAGCAGTACTTC
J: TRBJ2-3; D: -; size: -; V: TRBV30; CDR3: CAWSRLPGDTQYF; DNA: TGTGCCTGGAGTCGGCTCCCGGGGGATACGCAGTATTTT
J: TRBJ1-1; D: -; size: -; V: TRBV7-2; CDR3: CASSFGGGTEAFF; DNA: TGTGCCAGCAGCTTCGGGGGTGGGACTGAAGCTTTCTTT
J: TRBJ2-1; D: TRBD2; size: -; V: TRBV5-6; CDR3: CASSLGVSGGDYNEQFF; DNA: TGTGCCAGCAGCTTGGGAGTTAGCGGGGGGGACTACAATGAGCAGTTCTTC
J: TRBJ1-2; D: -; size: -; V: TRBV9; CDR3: CASSVWSKANYGYTF; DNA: TGTGCCAGCAGCGTATGGAGCAAAGCTAACTATGGCTACACCTTC
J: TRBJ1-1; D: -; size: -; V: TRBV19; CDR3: CASSIERVLNTEAFF; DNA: TGTGCCAGTAGTATAGAGCGGGTCCTGAACACTGAAGCTTTCTTT
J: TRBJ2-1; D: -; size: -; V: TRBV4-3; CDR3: CASSQENMGGPYNEQFF; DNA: TGCGCCAGCAGCCAAGAAAACATGGGGGGTCCCTACAATGAGCAGTTCTTC
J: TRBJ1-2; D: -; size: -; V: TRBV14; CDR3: CASSELAGGSYGYTF; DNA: TGTGCCAGCAGCGAACTGGCGGGGGGCTCTTATGGCTACACCTTC
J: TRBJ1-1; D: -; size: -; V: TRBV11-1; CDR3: CASSLRGGTEAFF; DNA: TGTGCCAGCAGCTTGAGGGGGGGCACTGAAGCTTTCTTT
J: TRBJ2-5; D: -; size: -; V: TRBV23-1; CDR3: CASSHAKRDSQETQYF; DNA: TGCGCCAGCAGTCACGCTAAACGGGACTCCCAAGAGACCCAGTACTTC
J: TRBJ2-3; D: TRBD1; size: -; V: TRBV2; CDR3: CASSDRDRATDTQYF; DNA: TGTGCCAGCAGTGATCGGGACAGGGCCACAGATACGCAGTATTTT
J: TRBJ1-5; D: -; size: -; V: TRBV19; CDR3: CASSIGAPNQPQHF; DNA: TGTGCCAGTAGTATAGGGGCCCCAAATCAGCCCCAGCATTTT
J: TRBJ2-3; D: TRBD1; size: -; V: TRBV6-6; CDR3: CASSPRTGGTWDTQYF; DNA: TGTGCCAGCAGTCCCCGAACAGGGGGGACCTGGGATACGCAGTATTTT
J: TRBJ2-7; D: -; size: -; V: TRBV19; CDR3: CASSIDRDSSYEQYF; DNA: TGTGCCAGTAGTATAGATCGTGACAGTTCCTACGAGCAGTACTTC
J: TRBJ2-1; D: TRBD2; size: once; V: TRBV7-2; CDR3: CASRPLMLSGNNEQFF; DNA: TGTGCCAGCAGACCACTCATGCTCAGCGGGAACAATGAGCAGTTCTTC
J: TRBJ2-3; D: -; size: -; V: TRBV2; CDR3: CASSERSPGDTQYF; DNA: TGTGCCAGCAGTGAAAGGAGCCCCGGCGATACGCAGTATTTT
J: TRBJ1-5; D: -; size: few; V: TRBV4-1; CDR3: CASSPGWDQPQHF; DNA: TGCGCCAGCAGCCCGGGATGGGATCAGCCCCAGCATTTT
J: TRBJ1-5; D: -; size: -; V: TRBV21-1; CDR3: CASSKVMRGNQPQHF; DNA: TGTGCCAGCAGCAAAGTGATGAGGGGCAATCAGCCCCAGCATTTT
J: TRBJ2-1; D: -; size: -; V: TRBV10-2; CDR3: CASSGGPYNEQFF; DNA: TGCGCCAGCAGCGGGGGGCCATACAATGAGCAGTTCTTC
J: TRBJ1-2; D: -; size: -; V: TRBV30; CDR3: CAWNKDSYGYTF; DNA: TGTGCCTGGAACAAGGACAGCTATGGCTACACCTTC
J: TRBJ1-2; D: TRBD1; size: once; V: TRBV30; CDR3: CAWSVGGGDGYTF; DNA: TGTGCCTGGAGTGTAGGGGGCGGCGATGGCTACACCTTC
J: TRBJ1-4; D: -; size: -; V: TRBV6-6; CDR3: CASSYRRNEKLFF; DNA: TGTGCCAGCAGTTACCGCAGGAATGAAAAACTGTTTTTT
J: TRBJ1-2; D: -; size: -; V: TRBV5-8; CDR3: CASSLEGLYGYTF; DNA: TGTGCCAGCAGCTTGGAAGGACTTTATGGCTACACCTTC
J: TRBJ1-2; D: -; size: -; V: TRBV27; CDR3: CASSYMSGARKQYGYTF; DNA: TGTGCCAGCAGTTATATGTCAGGGGCGAGGAAGCAGTATGGCTACACCTTC
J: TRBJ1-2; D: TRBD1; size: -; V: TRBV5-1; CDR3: CASSLVPGGVDGYTF; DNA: TGCGCCAGCAGCTTGGTACCAGGGGGCGTCGATGGCTACACCTTC
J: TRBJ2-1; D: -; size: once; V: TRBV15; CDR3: CATSRDTGVYNEQFF; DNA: TGTGCCACCAGCAGAGATACGGGGGTCTACAATGAGCAGTTCTTC
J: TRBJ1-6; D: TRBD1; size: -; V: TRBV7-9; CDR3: CASSSGQQRAILHF; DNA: TGTGCCAGCAGCTCGGGACAGCAGAGGGCAATTCTCCACTTT
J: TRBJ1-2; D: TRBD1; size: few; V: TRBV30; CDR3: CAWEGQGYYGYTF; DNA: TGTGCCTGGGAGGGACAGGGATACTATGGCTACACCTTC